A selection of T cell receptor beta chains follows, all from one sample in a study of OX40 agonist ivuxolimab in advanced cancers. The assay was immunoSEQ multiplex PCR, and TCRdb's table has in-frame clones only and misses some. Among 15,000 to 20,000 clones listed, around 84% were seen once. The sequencing here drew on CD4+ or CD8+ T cells sorted from blood, taken in a trial of the OX40 agonist ivuxolimab. Receptor source: an adult with an advanced solid tumor such as melanoma, head and neck, liver or kidney cancer. Each CDR3 is given with its conserved first and last residue. A D gene is named only where the DNA matches it firmly. Expanded clones are given a class, and other clones once, few, many or no size at all.

d_call clone_size j_call cdr3_length v_call cdr3_nt cdr3_aa
TRBD2 - TRBJ2-7 12 TRBV10-3 TGTGCCACCACGGGACTACCCTACGAGCAGTACTTC CATTGLPYEQYF
- once TRBJ1-5 13 TRBV18 TGTGCCAGCTCACCAGGGACCCATCAGCCCCAGCATTTT CASSPGTHQPQHF
- - TRBJ2-2 12 TRBV14 TGTGCCAGCAGCCAAAACCTCGGGGAGCTGTTTTTT CASSQNLGELFF
TRBD1 - TRBJ2-4 14 TRBV11-3 TGTGCCAGCAGCCAAGGGACAGGGCCAAACATTCAGTACTTC CASSQGTGPNIQYF
- - TRBJ1-1 12 TRBV2 TGTGCCAGCAGTGAGAGGGTAACTGAAGCTTTCTTT CASSERVTEAFF
- few TRBJ1-3 15 TRBV29-1 TGCAGCGTTGGGGAGGGGAGTTCGGTCGGAAACACCATATATTTT CSVGEGSSVGNTIYF
- - TRBJ2-2 15 TRBV28 TGTGCCAGCAGTCCCGGGACACCCAACACCGGGGAGCTGTTTTTT CASSPGTPNTGELFF
- once TRBJ1-5 12 TRBV19 TGTGCCACCCCGGGGCTAAGTCAGCCCCAGCATTTT CATPGLSQPQHF
TRBD1 - TRBJ1-1 14 TRBV6-6 TGTGCCAGCACCTCTCCAGGGGGCTTCACTGAAGCTTTCTTT CASTSPGGFTEAFF
- once TRBJ2-4 15 TRBV4-1 TGCGCCAGCAAGACGAGTTACTTAGCCAAAAACATTCAGTACTTC CASKTSYLAKNIQYF
TRBD2 - TRBJ2-2 15 TRBV6-5 TGTGCCAGGCATAAGCGGGAGGCTAACACCGGGGAGCTGTTTTTT CARHKREANTGELFF
- - TRBJ1-5 15 TRBV19 TGTGCCAGTAGTAGCCGGACGGAAAGCAATCAGCCCCAGCATTTT CASSSRTESNQPQHF
TRBD2 - TRBJ2-4 15 TRBV28 TGTGCCAGCAGCAGAAATGGACTAGCGAGAGACATTCAGTACTTC CASSRNGLARDIQYF
TRBD2 - TRBJ2-5 15 TRBV19 TGTGCCAGTAGTATAGGACGACTAGCGGGAGATACCCAGTACTTC CASSIGRLAGDTQYF
TRBD2 - TRBJ2-1 16 TRBV9 TGTGCCAGCAGCTTCCTATCTAGCGGGAGTGGTGGTGAGCAGTTCTTC CASSFLSSGSGGEQFF
- - TRBJ1-3 14 TRBV13 TGTGCCAGCAGCCCCGACCTCTCTGGAAACACCATATATTTT CASSPDLSGNTIYF
- - TRBJ2-3 16 TRBV5-8 TGTGCCAGCAGCTTGACAGCTTCAACTAGCACAGATACGCAGTATTTT CASSLTASTSTDTQYF
- once TRBJ2-7 13 TRBV29-1 TGCAGCGTTGAGACAGCCTTTACGATGGAGCAGTACTTC CSVETAFTMEQYF
- - TRBJ1-4 14 TRBV7-2 TGTGCCAGCAGCCCAGGGAGGGGGGCTGAAAAACTGTTTTTT CASSPGRGAEKLFF
- once TRBJ2-3 21 TRBV28 TGTGCCAGCAGCTATGGACAGGCCCACCCCCGACTAGGGCGAAGCACAGATACGCAGTATTTT CASSYGQAHPRLGRSTDTQYF
- - TRBJ1-2 15 TRBV7-2 TGTGCCAGCAGCTTAGGGCGACAGGAGGTTGGGCGCTACACCTTC CASSLGRQEVGRYTF
- - TRBJ1-2 15 TRBV2 TGTGCCAGCAGTGAAATGGGAGGGGGTAAGGGTGGCTACACCTTC CASSEMGGGKGGYTF
- - TRBJ2-7 13 TRBV7-9 TGTGCCAGCAGCGTTGGTAGCTCCTACGAGCAGTACTTC CASSVGSSYEQYF
- once TRBJ1-4 13 TRBV28 TGTGCCAGCATGGTAAGGGGGAAGGAAAAACTGTTTTTT CASMVRGKEKLFF
- - TRBJ1-1 18 TRBV21-1 TGTGCCAGCAGCCCAATAAGGGACAGAAGATACATGAACACTGAAGCTTTCTTT CASSPIRDRRYMNTEAFF
TRBD1 - TRBJ2-1 15 TRBV19 TGTGCCAGTAGTAGGGGACAGGTGTCCTACAATGAGCAGTTCTTC CASSRGQVSYNEQFF
- - TRBJ1-1 13 TRBV21-1 TGTGCCAGCAGCAAACGGAACCCCACTGAAGCTTTCTTT CASSKRNPTEAFF
TRBD2 - TRBJ2-5 15 TRBV6-6 TGTGCCAGCAGTTTACTAGCGGGAGAGGTGGAGACCCAGTACTTC CASSLLAGEVETQYF
- few TRBJ1-4 14 TRBV9 TGTGCCAGCAGCGTAACTGCAACTAATGAAAAACTGTTTTTT CASSVTATNEKLFF
- - TRBJ2-4 15 TRBV30 TGTGCCTGGAGTGTAAACAGATTAGCCAAAAACATTCAGTACTTC CAWSVNRLAKNIQYF
- - TRBJ2-7 14 TRBV15 TGTGCCACCAGCAGAGATTTCAGGGTGGGCGAGCAGTACTTC CATSRDFRVGEQYF
- once TRBJ1-1 14 TRBV28 TGTGCCAGCAGTTTATGGGGGGACGACACTGAAGCTTTCTTT CASSLWGDDTEAFF
- - TRBJ2-4 11 TRBV10-2 TGCGCCACGGGCGAAGGGAACATTCAGTACTTC CATGEGNIQYF
- - TRBJ2-3 15 TRBV10-3 TGTGCCATCAGTGGCAGTTCGGCCTCGTTGGATACGCAGTATTTT CAISGSSASLDTQYF
- - TRBJ1-6 15 TRBV9 TGTGCCAGCAGCGTAGGACTTTCCTATAATTCACCCCTCCACTTT CASSVGLSYNSPLHF
- - TRBJ2-7 14 TRBV27 TGTGCCAGCAGTGGGCTGGGGGGTTCCTACGAGCAGTACTTC CASSGLGGSYEQYF
- - TRBJ2-7 16 TRBV5-5 TGTGCCAGCAGCTTGGGACACGGTGGAGTCTGGTACGAGCAGTACTTC CASSLGHGGVWYEQYF
- - TRBJ2-7 14 TRBV28 TGTGCCAGTCTTCCGGGACGAGAGACCTACGAGCAGTACTTC CASLPGRETYEQYF
- once TRBJ2-4 14 TRBV5-6 TGTGCCAGCAGCATGGGGGGTCCAGGGAACATTCAGTACTTC CASSMGGPGNIQYF
- - TRBJ1-6 13 TRBV5-1 TGCGCCAGCAGCTCCCACGGAAATTCACCCCTCCACTTT CASSSHGNSPLHF